This T cell receptor beta chain is drawn from a study of shared clonotypes between healthy human individuals. The wider study: Aged between 18 and 49, the donors were two women and three men.

Here immunoSEQ multiplex PCR was the method, and the copy in TCRdb shows in-frame clones only, minus some. The sample lists roughly 650,000 clones, 96% occurring once. Trimming cost V 3 bases and J 2 bases, with 8 bases left between them. The CDR3 has 13 amino acids. From germline, CDR1 is MNHNS and CDR2 SASEGT. The naive CD8 population came from CD45RO-negative cells selected for CCR7, without terminally differentiated effector memory CD45RA+ cells. The sample taken for sequencing was naive CD8+ T cells sorted from blood. The clonotype comes from a young woman in good health. V usage is TRBV6-1 and J usage is TRBJ2-7; D is uncertain. For the CDR3, the DNA is TGTGCCAGCAGTGAGTTTGGAGCCTACGAGCAGTACTTC. Encoded protein: CASSEFGAYEQYF.